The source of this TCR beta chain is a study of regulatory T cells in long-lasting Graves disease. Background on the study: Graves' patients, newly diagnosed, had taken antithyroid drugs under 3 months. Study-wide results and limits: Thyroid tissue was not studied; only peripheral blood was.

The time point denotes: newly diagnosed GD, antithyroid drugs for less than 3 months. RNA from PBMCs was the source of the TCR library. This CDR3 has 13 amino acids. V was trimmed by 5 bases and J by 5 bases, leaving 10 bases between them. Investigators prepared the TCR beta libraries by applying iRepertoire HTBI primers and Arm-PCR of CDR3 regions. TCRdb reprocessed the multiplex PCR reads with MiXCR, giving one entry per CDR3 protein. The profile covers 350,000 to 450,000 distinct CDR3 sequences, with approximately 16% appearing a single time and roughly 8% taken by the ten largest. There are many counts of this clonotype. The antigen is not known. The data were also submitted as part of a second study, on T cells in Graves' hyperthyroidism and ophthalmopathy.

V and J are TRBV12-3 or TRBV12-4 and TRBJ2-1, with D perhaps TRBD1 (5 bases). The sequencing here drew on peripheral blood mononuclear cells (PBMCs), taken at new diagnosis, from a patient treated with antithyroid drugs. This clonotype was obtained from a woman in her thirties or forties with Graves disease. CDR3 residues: CASSPTENNEQFF. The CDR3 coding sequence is TGTGCCAGCAGTCCGACAGAGAACAATGAGCAGTTCTTC.